This T cell receptor beta chain was retrieved from a study of T cells after yellow fever vaccination. They built TCR cDNA with 5'RACE template switching, a step that put in a universal primer site and UMIs. TCRdb used MiXCR to reprocess the 5' RACE reads, holding one entry per CDR3 protein. The repertoire has some 160,000 distinct CDR3 sequences, around 8.5% of them found once; the top ten carry under 40%. Trimming shortened V by 2 bases and J by 7 bases, and 9 bases separated the two germline ends. This CDR3 contains 12 residues. Study findings and constraints: Most primary-vaccination clones reappeared after the booster (more than 95% CD4, more than 70% CD8). Clonotype sharing between CD4 and CD8 compartments was small. The presence of abundant clonotypes contaminating from the bulk population was possible in FACS-sorted repertoires.

With respect to this clonotype: Its antigen is unknown.

The receptor comes from a man younger than 35 who received the YFV17D yellow fever vaccine. Sequences were derived from CD8+ T cells sorted from PBMCs, sampled 45 days after the yellow fever booster vaccination. The chain carries TRBV12-3 or TRBV12-4 and TRBJ2-7; D may match TRBD1 or TRBD2 (5 bases each). The CDR3 loop is CASSLTEGEQYF. CDR3 sequence (DNA): TGTGCCAGCAGTTTAACAGAGGGGGAGCAGTACTTC.